One sample yielded the 16 T cell receptor beta chains listed below, sequenced in a study of Graves' ophthalmopathy and Graves' hyperthyroidism. RNA transcripts served as template for amplifying TCR beta CDR3 sequences. In the first round, RT-PCR was carried out with HTBI primers, and a multiplex PCR formed the second round. TCRdb recomputed calls from the multiplex PCR reads with MiXCR, one row per CDR3 protein. This sample has under 800,000 distinct CDR3 sequences, with 22% found just once. Sequencing was carried out using peripheral blood. The receptors originated from a woman between 18 and 29 years old with stable Graves' hyperthyroidism. Some clones in this sample may be carry-over from other donors' samples.

There are many counts of this clonotype. This sequence joins TRBV28 and TRBJ1-5; TRBD1 matches 7 bases. V lost 5 bases, J lost 7 bases, and 11 bases stayed unmatched. CDR3 size: 15 residues. The germline V gene has CDR1 MDHEN and CDR2 SYDVKM. The CDR3 DNA follows: TGTGCCAGCAGTCCGCCAGGGGGGATTGGCCAGCCCCAGCATTTT. It yields the protein CASSPPGGIGQPQHF.

This sequence joins TRBV2 and TRBJ2-5; maybe TRBD1 (6 bases). The V and J ends lost 9 bases and 2 bases respectively, with 16 bases between them. Germline V gene data show CDR1 as SNHLY and CDR2 as FYNNEI. The CDR3 totals 14 residues. In nucleotides, the CDR3 is TGTGCCAGTGGCGTAAAGAGGGGGCAAGAGACCCAGTACTTC. It yields the protein CASGVKRGQETQYF.

This clonotype has at least ten counts. The chain employs TRBV7-9 and TRBJ1-1; no clear D gene. Trimming removed 1 base from V and 0 bases from J, with 12 bases in between. Germline V gene lookup returns CDR1 SEHNR and CDR2 FQNEAQ (reference sequence). There are 16 residues in the CDR3. This CDR3 is CASSLGRADMNTEAFF. DNA of the CDR3: TGTGCCAGCAGCTTAGGTAGGGCAGACATGAACACTGAAGCTTTCTTT.

This clonotype was counted ten times or more. The chain couples TRBV30 to TRBJ2-2, with a possible D match to TRBD2 (6 bases). This CDR3 is 15 amino acids long. Trimming shortened V by 2 bases and J by 5 bases, and 15 bases separated the two germline ends. Per germline, CDR1 GTSNPN and CDR2 SVGIG (reference sequence). DNA of the CDR3: TGTGCCTGGAGTCCCGGGGGAAGGCGGACCGGGGAGCTGTTTTTT. It translates to CAWSPGGRRTGELFF.

The table lists this clonotype with many counts. V usage is TRBV12-5 and J usage is TRBJ2-7; D is undetermined. V gave up 3 bases and J gave up 4 bases, with 7 bases separating them. The CDR3 contains 12 residues. Germline assignment: CDR1 LGHNT and CDR2 FRNRAP. The CDR3 DNA reads as TGTGCTAGTGGTTTTGGGGTTTACGAGCAGTACTTC. Its translation is CASGFGVYEQYF.

At least ten counts were recorded for this clonotype. The chain carries TRBV20-1 and TRBJ1-6; 7 bases match TRBD1. This CDR3 has 17 amino acids. The V gene's germline CDR1 is DFQATT and CDR2 SNEGSKA (reference sequence). The junction had 13 bases not matched to a gene; V was cut back by 0 bases and J by 8 bases. This CDR3 reads CSARDLWTGGDDSPLHF. CDR3 coding DNA: TGCAGTGCTAGAGATCTTTGGACAGGAGGCGACGATTCACCCCTCCACTTT.

The chain carries TRBV18 and TRBJ1-2; 8 nucleotides match TRBD1. In germline, CDR1 is KGHSH, CDR2 LQKENI. This CDR3 is built from 14 residues. V was clipped by 6 bases and J by 3 bases; unmatched bases: 6. The CDR3 reads CASSGTGRDYGYTF. The CDR3 DNA sequence: TGTGCCAGCTCGGGGACAGGAAGGGACTATGGCTACACCTTC.

Ten or more counts support this clonotype. V usage is TRBV5-1 and J usage is TRBJ1-3; TRBD1 aligns across 9 bases. Germline V gene data show CDR1 as SGHRS and CDR2 as YFSETQ. CDR3 length: 14 residues. Trimming cost V 5 bases and J 8 bases; bases outside gene matches: 8. CDR3 nucleotide sequence: TGCGCCAGCAGTACCGGGACAGGGATGGACACCATATATTTT. Protein sequence: CASSTGTGMDTIYF.

This clonotype was counted many times. DNA for the CDR3: TGTGCCAGCAGCTTACTTGAGTATGGGGGTGGCTACACCTTC. Amino acid sequence: CASSLLEYGGGYTF. The rearrangement links TRBV7-9 to TRBJ1-2, with D maybe TRBD1 (5 bases). CDR3 length: 14 residues. Germline CDR1 and CDR2: SEHNR and FQNEAQ (reference sequence). Trimming stripped 2 bases from V and 7 bases from J, with 14 bases between. The full variable domain, in which reference TRBV7-9 and TRBJ1-2 provide the parts outside the CDR3, is DTGVSQNPRHKITKRGQNVTFRCDPISEHNRLYWYRQTLGQGPEFLTYFQNEAQLEKSRLLSDRFSAERPKGSFSTLEIQRTEQGDSAMYLCASSLLEYGGGYTFGSGTRLTVV.

The V call is TRBV6-5, the J call TRBJ1-1; D is possibly TRBD1 (5 bases). CDR3 length: 15 residues. Trimming stripped 2 bases from V and 0 bases from J, with 10 bases between. CDR1 is MNHEY and CDR2 is SVGAGI in the germline V gene. DNA for the CDR3: TGTGCCAGCAGTTACACGGGACTGATGAACACTGAAGCTTTCTTT. Amino acids: CASSYTGLMNTEAFF.

This clonotype was found many times. The chain is built from TRBV19 and TRBJ1-5; the match to TRBD1 covers 7 bases. V lost 3 bases, J lost 9 bases, and 5 bases stayed unmatched. CDR1 and CDR2 (germline): LNHDA, SQIVND (reference sequence). The CDR3 runs to 13 residues. CDR3 DNA sequence: TGTGCCAGTAGTATCGCAGGGGGATCGCCCCAGCATTTT. Translation: CASSIAGGSPQHF.

At least ten counts were recorded for this clonotype. The chain links TRBV2 to TRBJ1-5; D unclear. Germline V gene data show CDR1 as SNHLY and CDR2 as FYNNEI. The V gene lost 2 bases and the J gene lost 5 bases, with 7 bases spanning the gap. The CDR3 has 13 amino acids. CDR3 bases: TGTGCCAGCAGTGAAAGTCTCGATCAGCCCCAGCATTTT. Its protein is CASSESLDQPQHF.

This clonotype showed up just a few times. The gene calls are TRBV6-1 and TRBJ2-7; D might be TRBD2 (5 bases). The CDR3 length is 14 residues. V gave up 6 bases and J gave up 3 bases, with 15 bases separating them. Germline CDR1 and CDR2: MNHNS and SASEGT. Here the CDR3 reads CASREVGFDYEQYF. CDR3 DNA sequence: TGTGCCAGCAGGGAGGTGGGTTTCGACTACGAGCAGTACTTC.

This clonotype came up many times. The chain carries TRBV5-1 and TRBJ1-1; TRBD1 matches at 9 bases. Per germline, CDR1 SGHRS and CDR2 YFSETQ. J was trimmed by 1 base and V by 6 bases; bases with no gene match: 7. The CDR3 is made up of 15 amino acids. CDR3 protein: CASTGTGNWNTEAFF. CDR3 nucleotide sequence: TGCGCCAGCACAGGGACAGGGAATTGGAACACTGAAGCTTTCTTT.

This clonotype was found many times. V and J are TRBV6-2 or TRBV6-3 and TRBJ1-5; possibly TRBD1 for D (5 bases). Germline assignment: CDR1 MNHEY and CDR2 SVGEGT. This CDR3 has 15 residues. V was cut by 5 bases and J by 3 bases, with 14 bases left in between. The CDR3 region is CASSPRGGDNQPQHF. The DNA of the CDR3 is TGTGCCAGCAGTCCCCGGGGGGGTGACAATCAGCCCCAGCATTTT.

Of note for this clonotype: This may come from a read error, since a much larger clone is one base off. V and J are TRBV24-1 and TRBJ2-5; tentatively, D is TRBD1 or TRBD2 (5 bases each). Trimming removed 4 bases at V and 3 bases at J, with 14 bases between. Germline CDR1 reads KGHDR; CDR2 reads SFDVKD. The CDR3 extends over 15 amino acids. DNA for the CDR3: TGTGCCACCAGTGACCCGGGAAAGGACAAAGAGACCCAGTACTTC. Encoded protein: CATSDPGKDKETQYF.